The present TCR beta chain was sequenced within a study of blood T cell repertoires in COVID-19. Study summary: PBMCs, B-cell-depleted T cells, or T cells were the source of the cDNA or gDNA that made up the material.

Trimming left V 5 bases short and J 7 bases short, with 14 bases between. Germline V gene sequence: CDR1 GTSNPN, CDR2 SVGIG (reference sequence). This CDR3 spans 12 amino acids. Generated by immunoSEQ multiplex PCR, the TCRdb table keeps only in-frame clones and is missing some. Among 250,000 to 350,000 clones, 84% were seen once, and the ten largest hold roughly 1.5%. The count of this clone is one. The chain links TRBV30 to TRBJ1-2; tentatively, D is TRBD1 (5 bases). The clonotype originates from a human donor with COVID-19, enrolled during active disease. The donor label of this sample is uncertain. Sequencing was carried out using peripheral blood. CDR3 nucleotide sequence: TGTGCCTGGGTCAGGGATTCGGGTGGCTACACCTTC. Residues: CAWVRDSGGYTF.